The entry below gives a single T cell receptor (beta chain) sequence along with its context. As yet, its antigen is unknown. CDR1 is MDHEN and CDR2 is SYDVKM in the germline V gene. V shed 4 bases and J 3 bases; nucleotides not matched to a gene: 3. The length of the CDR3 is 16 residues. The data are from a study of T cell responses to AZD1222 COVID-19 vaccine. Study-wide results and limits: In the spike-specific TCR repertoire, nearly half reportedly target unmutated variant regions. CD4 TCRs linked to vaccination spanned spike, dominating at 160-218 and 743-854. Seropositive status at baseline applied to only five to seven AZD1222 recipients. Spike-specific TCR breadth and depth grew following two AZD1222 doses.

Using immunoSEQ multiplex PCR, the repertoire was profiled, and TCRdb retains in-frame clones only, with some absent. The sample holds some 160,000 clones, roughly 90% seen once. J is TRBJ2-2 and V is TRBV28; 12 positions agree with TRBD2. This sequence originates from an adult in good health. The starting material was peripheral blood, obtained on day 0 of AZD1222 vaccination. This chain's CDR3 is CASSSRLAGDTGELFF. In nucleotides, the CDR3 is TGTGCCAGCAGTTCGCGACTAGCGGGAGACACCGGGGAGCTGTTTTTT. The complete variable domain, with remaining parts taken from reference TRBV28 and TRBJ2-2, reads DVKVTQSSRYLVKRTGEKVFLECVQDMDHENMFWYRQDPGLGLRLIYFSYDVKMKEKGDIPEGYSVSREKKERFSLILESASTNQTSMYLCASSSRLAGDTGELFFGEGSRLTVL.